Shown below are 11 T cell receptor beta chains from a single sample sequenced in a study of T cell responses to AZD1222 COVID-19 vaccine. The data were produced by immunoSEQ multiplex PCR, yet TCRdb's version contains in-frame clones alone and is incomplete. The data show 87,000 or so clones, 85% to 90% seen once. Sequencing used peripheral blood, obtained on day 0 of AZD1222 vaccination. These receptors all come from an adult in good health.

By share, this clone counts as medium-sized. The rearrangement uses TRBV6-4 and TRBJ1-5, with D unclear. Trimming took 5 bases from V and 4 from J, leaving 12 bases between them. In germline, CDR1 is MRHNA, CDR2 SNTAGT. The CDR3 length is 14 residues. The CDR3 region is CASSPQPGNQPQHF. The CDR3 region has the DNA TGTGCCAGCAGTCCCCAACCTGGGAATCAGCCCCAGCATTTT.

The chain links TRBV5-1 to TRBJ2-5, with TRBD2 identical over 10 bases. The CDR3 has 16 residues. From germline, CDR1 is SGHRS and CDR2 YFSETQ. The trim removed 0 bases at V and 5 bases at J, leaving 7 bases unmatched. The chain's CDR3 is CASSLVAGGRFETQYF. The CDR3 DNA reads as TGCGCCAGCAGCTTGGTAGCGGGGGGTCGTTTTGAGACCCAGTACTTC.

The rearrangement uses TRBV5-1 and TRBJ1-5; tentatively, D is TRBD1 (6 bases). The CDR3 loop spans 16 amino acids. Germline lookup yields CDR1 SGHRS and CDR2 YFSETQ. Trimming took off 4 bases at V and 2 bases at J, with 16 bases between the two ends. CDR3 DNA sequence: TGCGCCAGCAGCCCGGGGGGCGGAATTGGCAATCAGCCCCAGCATTTT. As protein: CASSPGGGIGNQPQHF.

The CDR3 sequence: CASSSRWGGTDTEAFF. The CDR3 nucleotides are TGTGCCAGCAGTTCCCGATGGGGGGGTACGGACACTGAAGCTTTCTTT. This sequence joins TRBV27 and TRBJ1-1; D may be TRBD1 (5 bases). Germline CDR1 is MNHEY and CDR2 is SMNVEV (reference sequence). The V gene lost 4 bases and the J gene lost 3 bases, with 18 bases spanning the gap. The CDR3 is 16 residues long.

This chain connects TRBV5-1 to TRBJ2-5; D is perhaps TRBD2 (6 bases). Per germline, CDR1 SGHRS and CDR2 YFSETQ. Trimming shortened V by 4 bases and J by 4 bases, and 14 bases separated the two germline ends. The CDR3 spans 14 residues. This chain's CDR3 is CASSHPSAGETQYF. For the CDR3, the DNA is TGCGCCAGCAGCCACCCTAGCGCAGGAGAGACCCAGTACTTC.

The chain joins TRBV5-6 to TRBJ1-1; D might be TRBD1 (6 bases). Germline V lookup: CDR1 SGHDT, CDR2 YYEEEE. The length of the CDR3 is 17 residues. Trimming left V 1 base short and J 0 bases short, with 16 bases between. CDR3 bases: TGTGCCAGCAGCTTGTCCGGCAGGGGATATATGAACACTGAAGCTTTCTTT. Protein: CASSLSGRGYMNTEAFF.

The chain combines TRBV6-1 with TRBJ1-2; D not resolved. The length of the CDR3 is 13 residues. Trimming shortened V by 2 bases and J by 3 bases, and 7 bases separated the two germline ends. CDR1 and CDR2 from the germline V gene are MNHNS and SASEGT. CDR3 sequence reads: CASSENSYYGYTF. For the CDR3, the DNA is TGTGCCAGCAGTGAAAACAGCTACTATGGCTACACCTTC.

This chain joins TRBV3-1 (or the pseudogene TRBV3-2) and TRBJ1-6; D is ambiguous. The CDR3 extends over 12 amino acids. Per germline, CDR1 LGHDT and CDR2 YNNKEL (reference sequence). With 4 bases removed from V and 16 bases from J, the gap between germline ends came to 14 bases. The CDR3 protein is CASSLRVGDLHF. For the CDR3, the DNA is TGTGCCAGCAGCCTAAGGGTCGGGGATCTCCACTTT.

V is TRBV24-1 and J is TRBJ2-2, with a weak D call TRBD2 (6 bases). Looked up from germline, CDR1 is KGHDR and CDR2 is SFDVKD. The V end was cut by 2 bases, the J end by 5 bases, with 17 bases between. This CDR3 spans 17 amino acids. The CDR3 DNA reads TGTGCCACCAGTGATTCCGGGGGACCGGCGCGTACCGGGGAGCTGTTTTTT. Translating gives CATSDSGGPARTGELFF.

The rearrangement joins TRBV11-3 to TRBJ2-7, with 12 bases aligning to TRBD2. In germline, CDR1 is SGHNT, CDR2 YENEEA. The CDR3 is 15 residues long. Losses at the gene ends were 4 bases for V and 3 bases for J; bases not matched to a gene: 4. This CDR3 reads CASSSGLAGSYEQYF. The CDR3 bases are TGTGCCAGCAGCTCCGGACTAGCGGGGAGCTACGAGCAGTACTTC.

V is TRBV27 and J is TRBJ1-2; D is undetermined. The germline V and J ends were trimmed by 2 bases and 4 bases, with 17 bases remaining between them. Per germline, CDR1 MNHEY and CDR2 SMNVEV (reference sequence). The CDR3 spans 16 residues. Written as DNA, the CDR3 is TGTGCCAGCAGTTTAATTGGCGGCAGCCTGGGCTATGGCTACACCTTC. This codes for CASSLIGGSLGYGYTF.